The 5 T cell receptor beta chains below were found in one sample sequenced in a study of PD-L1 blockade in urothelial cancer. The protocol was immunoSEQ multiplex PCR, while the TCRdb copy is restricted to in-frame clones and leaves out a portion. Of roughly 42,000 clones detected, more than 65% appear once; the ten largest clones hold roughly 2.8%. The sample consisted of PBMCs, taken around atezolizumab (anti-PD-L1) treatment. These receptors originate from a man between 65 and 85 years old with urothelial cancer.

V usage is TRBV7-2 and J usage is TRBJ2-7; 7 bases map to TRBD2. Trimming at V came to 4 bases and at J to 7 bases, leaving 16 bases not matched to a gene. The CDR3 sequence is 16 residues long. Germline V gene lookup returns CDR1 SGHTA and CDR2 FQGNSA. The CDR3 loop reads CASSSLKGRGFREQYF. In DNA form, the CDR3 reads TGTGCCAGCAGCTCCTTAAAGGGGCGGGGGTTCAGGGAGCAGTACTTC.

The chain joins TRBV7-2 to TRBJ2-7; 8 nucleotides align to TRBD2. J lost 3 bases, V lost 5 bases, and 9 bases had no gene match. Germline V gene data show CDR1 as SGHTA and CDR2 as FQGNSA. The CDR3 runs 15 residues. CDR3 nucleotides: TGTGCCAGCAGCCCCGGGGGGGGAGGGGTCTACGAGCAGTACTTC. It translates to CASSPGGGGVYEQYF. The whole variable domain, remainder taken from reference TRBV7-2 and TRBJ2-7, is GAGVSQSPSNKVTEKGKDVELRCDPISGHTALYWYRQSLGQGLEFLIYFQGNSAPDKSGLPSDRFSAERTGGSVSTLTIQRTQQEDSAVYLCASSPGGGGVYEQYFGPGTRLTVT.

V is TRBV5-1 and J is TRBJ1-3; D possibly corresponds to TRBD1 (6 bases). Germline V gene lookup returns CDR1 SGHRS and CDR2 YFSETQ. Deletions cut 3 bases from V and 4 bases from J, with 11 bases between. This CDR3 is 14 amino acids long. The DNA for the CDR3 is TGCGCCAGCAGCTGGGAGGGGACAGGAAACACCATATATTTT. Translation gives CASSWEGTGNTIYF.

This chain connects TRBV29-1 to TRBJ2-2; possible D gene TRBD1, 6 bases. The V end lost 1 base, the J end lost 0 bases, and 15 bases lay between the germline ends. The CDR3 totals 17 residues. Looked up from germline, CDR1 is SQVTM and CDR2 is ANQGSEA. CDR3: CSVEGHRDTTNTGELFF. CDR3 nucleotide sequence: TGCAGCGTTGAAGGTCACCGGGACACGACGAACACCGGGGAGCTGTTTTTT.

The rearrangement joins TRBV7-8 to TRBJ2-7; TRBD1 aligns across 9 bases. The CDR3 has 14 amino acids. CDR1 is SGHVS and CDR2 is FQNEAQ in the germline V gene. V dropped 4 bases and J dropped 0; count of bases not matched to a gene: 1. CDR3 protein: CASSWDRDSYEQYF. In nucleotides, the CDR3 is TGTGCCAGCAGCTGGGACAGGGACTCCTACGAGCAGTACTTC.